The present T cell receptor beta chain was sequenced within a study of T cells in Graves' hyperthyroidism and ophthalmopathy. Study in general: At the time of initial diagnosis and before any treatment, peripheral blood was collected.

Uncontrolled infections, other autoimmune diseases, pregnancy or lactation led to exclusion of patients. Diagnostic decisions used clinical symptoms, serum thyroxine and TRAb, thyroid ultrasound and orbital computed tomography. PBMCs stemmed from 8.5 to 10 ml fresh peripheral blood. Trimming removed 10 bases at V and 2 bases at J, with 15 bases between. There are 13 residues in the CDR3. Germline V CDR1 and CDR2: ENHRY, SYGVKD. From RNA transcripts, TCR beta CDR3 regions were amplified. A first-round RT-PCR of the TCR CDR3 used the HTBI primer set. TCRdb analysed the multiplex PCR reads with MiXCR anew, one entry per CDR3 protein. Altogether 550,000 to 600,000 distinct CDR3 sequences are present, 13% to 15% being singletons, with the ten largest covering 6.5% to 9%.

The V call is TRBV10-3, the J call TRBJ2-7; D is undetermined. Sequencing used blood. The TCR originated in a woman under 30 with Graves' ophthalmopathy. Written as DNA, the CDR3 is TGTGCCACTAGACGGGCCGATACCTACGAGCAGTACTTC. Translating it yields CATRRADTYEQYF.